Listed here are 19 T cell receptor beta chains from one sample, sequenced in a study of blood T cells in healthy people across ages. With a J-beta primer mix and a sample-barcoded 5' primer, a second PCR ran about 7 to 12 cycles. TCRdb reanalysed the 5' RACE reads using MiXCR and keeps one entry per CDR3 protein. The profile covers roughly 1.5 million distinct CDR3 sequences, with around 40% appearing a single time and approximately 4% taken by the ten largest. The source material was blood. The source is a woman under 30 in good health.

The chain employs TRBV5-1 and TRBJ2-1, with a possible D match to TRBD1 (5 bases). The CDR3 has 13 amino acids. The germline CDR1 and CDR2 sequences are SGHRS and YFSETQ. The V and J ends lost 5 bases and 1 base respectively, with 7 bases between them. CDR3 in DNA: TGCGCCAGCAGACAGGTGTCCTACAATGAGCAGTTCTTC. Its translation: CASRQVSYNEQFF.

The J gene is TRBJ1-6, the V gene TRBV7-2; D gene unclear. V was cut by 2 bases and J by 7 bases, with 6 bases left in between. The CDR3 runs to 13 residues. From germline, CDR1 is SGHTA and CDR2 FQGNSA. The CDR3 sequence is CASSLSQNSPLHF. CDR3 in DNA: TGTGCCAGCAGCTTAAGTCAAAATTCACCCCTCCACTTT.

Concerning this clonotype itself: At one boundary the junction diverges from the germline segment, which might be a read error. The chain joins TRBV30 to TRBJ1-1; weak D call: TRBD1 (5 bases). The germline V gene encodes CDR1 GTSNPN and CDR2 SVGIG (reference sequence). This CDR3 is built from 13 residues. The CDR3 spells CAWETSGNTGAFF. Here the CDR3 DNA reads TGTGCCTGGGAGACATCAGGGAACACTGGAGCTTTCTTT.

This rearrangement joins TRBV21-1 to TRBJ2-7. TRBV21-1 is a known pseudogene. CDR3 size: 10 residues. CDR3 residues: CASSKDEQYF. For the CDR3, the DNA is TGTGCCAGCAGCAAAGATGAGCAGTACTTC.

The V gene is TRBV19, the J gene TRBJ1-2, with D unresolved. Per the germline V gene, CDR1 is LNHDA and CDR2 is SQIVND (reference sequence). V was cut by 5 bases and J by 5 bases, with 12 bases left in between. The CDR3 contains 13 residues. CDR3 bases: TGTGCCAGTAGTCCCTCGATCCCATATGGCTACACCTTC. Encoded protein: CASSPSIPYGYTF.

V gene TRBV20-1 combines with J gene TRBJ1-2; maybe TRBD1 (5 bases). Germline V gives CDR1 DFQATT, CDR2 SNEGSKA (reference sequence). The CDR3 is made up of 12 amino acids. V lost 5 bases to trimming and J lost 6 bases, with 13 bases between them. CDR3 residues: CSALVWGNGYTF. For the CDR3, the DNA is TGCAGTGCTCTGGTGTGGGGGAATGGCTACACCTTC.

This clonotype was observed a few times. The CDR3 sequence: CASSSTRELYNEQFF. CDR3 DNA: TGTGCCAGCAGCTCCACCCGGGAGCTCTACAATGAGCAGTTCTTC. V and J are TRBV7-3 and TRBJ2-1; a possible D gene is TRBD2 (6 bases). Germline CDR1 SGHTA, CDR2 FQGTGA. The CDR3 has 15 residues. V gave up 4 bases and J gave up 3 bases, with 13 bases separating them.

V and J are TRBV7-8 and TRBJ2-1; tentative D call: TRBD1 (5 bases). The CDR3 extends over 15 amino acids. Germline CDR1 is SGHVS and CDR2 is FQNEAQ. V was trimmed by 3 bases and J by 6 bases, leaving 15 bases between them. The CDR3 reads CASSFPQGYSNEQFF. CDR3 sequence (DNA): TGTGCCAGCAGCTTCCCGCAGGGTTACAGCAATGAGCAGTTCTTC.

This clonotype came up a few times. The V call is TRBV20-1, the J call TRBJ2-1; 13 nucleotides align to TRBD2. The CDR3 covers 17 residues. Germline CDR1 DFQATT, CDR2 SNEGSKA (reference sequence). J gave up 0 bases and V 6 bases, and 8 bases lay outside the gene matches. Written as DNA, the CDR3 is TGCAGTGCGGGAGGGACTAGCGGGGAGGGCTCCTACAATGAGCAGTTCTTC. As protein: CSAGGTSGEGSYNEQFF.

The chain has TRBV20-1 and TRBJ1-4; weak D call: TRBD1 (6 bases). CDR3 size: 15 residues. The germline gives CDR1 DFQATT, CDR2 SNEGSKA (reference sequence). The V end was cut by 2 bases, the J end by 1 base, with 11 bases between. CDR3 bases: TGCAGTGCTAGAATTACGGGACAAACTAATGAAAAACTGTTTTTT. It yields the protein CSARITGQTNEKLFF.

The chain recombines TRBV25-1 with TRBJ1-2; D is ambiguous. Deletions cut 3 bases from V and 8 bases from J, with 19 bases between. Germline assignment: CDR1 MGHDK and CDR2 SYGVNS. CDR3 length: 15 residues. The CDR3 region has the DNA TGTGCCAGCAGTGACGGTTTACGCGGTACGATAGGCTACACCTTC. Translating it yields CASSDGLRGTIGYTF.

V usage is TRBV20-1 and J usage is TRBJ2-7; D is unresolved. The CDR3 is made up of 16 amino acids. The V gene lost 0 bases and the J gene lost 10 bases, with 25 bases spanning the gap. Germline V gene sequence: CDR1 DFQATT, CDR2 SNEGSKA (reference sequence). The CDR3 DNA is TGCAGTGCTAGAGATCTTTTCCTAGGGCATTTGGGAATTCAGTACTTC. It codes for CSARDLFLGHLGIQYF.

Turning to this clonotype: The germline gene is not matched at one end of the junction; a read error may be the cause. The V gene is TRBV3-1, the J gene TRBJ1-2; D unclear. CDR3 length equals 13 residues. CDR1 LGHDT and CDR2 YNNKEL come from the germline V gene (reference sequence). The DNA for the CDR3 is TGTACCAGCAGCCAAGCCCAGGACTATGGCTACACCTTC. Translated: CTSSQAQDYGYTF.

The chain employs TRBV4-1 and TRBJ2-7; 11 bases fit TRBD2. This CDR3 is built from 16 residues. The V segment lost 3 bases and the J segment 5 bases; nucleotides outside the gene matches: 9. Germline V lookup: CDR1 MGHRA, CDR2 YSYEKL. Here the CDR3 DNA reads TGCGCCAGCAGCCATCTCAGACTAGCGGGACGGAACGAGCAGTACTTC. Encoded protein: CASSHLRLAGRNEQYF.

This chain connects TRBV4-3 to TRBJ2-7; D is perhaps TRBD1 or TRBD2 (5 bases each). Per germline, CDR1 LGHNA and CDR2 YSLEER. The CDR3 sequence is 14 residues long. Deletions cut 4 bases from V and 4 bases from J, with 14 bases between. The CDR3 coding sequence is TGCGCCAGCAGCCGCCAACTGGGACGATACGAGCAGTACTTC. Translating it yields CASSRQLGRYEQYF.

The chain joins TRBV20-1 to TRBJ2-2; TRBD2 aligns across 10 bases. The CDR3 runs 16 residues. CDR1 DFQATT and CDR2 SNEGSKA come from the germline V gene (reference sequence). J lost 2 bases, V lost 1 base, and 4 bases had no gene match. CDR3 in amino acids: CSARAIAGGNTGELFF. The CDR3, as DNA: TGCAGTGCTAGAGCTATAGCGGGAGGTAACACCGGGGAGCTGTTTTTT.

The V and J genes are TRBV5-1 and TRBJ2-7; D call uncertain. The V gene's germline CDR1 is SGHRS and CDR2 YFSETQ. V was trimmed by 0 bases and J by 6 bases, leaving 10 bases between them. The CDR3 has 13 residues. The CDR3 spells CASSLVVGGEQYF. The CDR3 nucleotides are TGCGCCAGCAGCTTGGTTGTAGGCGGCGAGCAGTACTTC.

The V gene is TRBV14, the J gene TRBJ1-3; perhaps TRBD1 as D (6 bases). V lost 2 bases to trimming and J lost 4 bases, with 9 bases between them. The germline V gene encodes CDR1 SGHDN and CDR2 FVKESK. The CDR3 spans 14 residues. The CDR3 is CASSQSGQGNTIYF. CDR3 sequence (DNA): TGTGCCAGCAGCCAATCGGGACAAGGAAACACCATATATTTT.

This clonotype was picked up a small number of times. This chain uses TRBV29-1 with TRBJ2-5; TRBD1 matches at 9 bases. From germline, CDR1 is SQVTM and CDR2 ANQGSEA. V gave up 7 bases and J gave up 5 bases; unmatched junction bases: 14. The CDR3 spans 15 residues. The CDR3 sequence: CSAARDRAIRETQYF. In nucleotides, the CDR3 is TGCAGCGCCGCCAGGGACAGGGCGATCCGGGAGACCCAGTACTTC.